A single sample gave rise to the 29 T cell receptor beta chains below, sequenced in a study of T cells in Graves' hyperthyroidism and ophthalmopathy (dated by TCRdb to the late 2010s). The library was produced with multiplex PCR. Sequencing relied on an Illumina HiSeq 2000. The TCR beta CDR3 regions were amplified from the RNA transcripts. A first-round RT-PCR of the TCR CDR3 used the HTBI primer set with the Qiagen OneStep RT-PCR kit. The public sequencing data were trimmed at Q25 with fastp and processed into clonotypes with MiXCR by TCRdb, which kept only in-frame beta chains. Entries are consolidated by CDR3 protein sequence, retaining the most common genes and DNA. The sample contains fewer than 500,000 distinct CDR3 sequences, around 15% of them found a single time. In total, the top ten clones hold under 15% of the sample. The specimen was blood. The receptors come from a man aged 18 to 29 with Graves' ophthalmopathy.

There are many counts of this clonotype. This sequence joins TRBV27 and TRBJ1-5; D gene uncertain. Germline CDR1 reads MNHEY; CDR2 reads SMNVEV (reference sequence). V dropped 6 bases and J dropped 3 bases, with 15 bases sitting between them. CDR3 length: 15 amino acids. The CDR3 DNA sequence: TGTGCCAGCAGCTCCCATTGGACGGACAATCAGCCCCAGCATTTT. Its protein product is CASSSHWTDNQPQHF.

Here the CDR3 reads CASSFFNSGNTIYF. The CDR3, as DNA: TGTGCCAGCAGTTTTTTCAACTCTGGAAACACCATATATTTT. V usage is TRBV12-3 or TRBV12-4 and J usage is TRBJ1-3; D gene ambiguous. This CDR3 is built from 14 residues. Trimming left V 3 bases short and J 0 bases short, with 6 bases between.

At least ten counts were recorded for this clonotype. The chain links TRBV5-1 to TRBJ2-4; D call uncertain. Trimming left V 0 bases short and J 1 base short, with 8 bases between. The CDR3 contains 15 residues. Germline values: CDR1 SGHRS, CDR2 YFSETQ. CDR3 loop: CASSLGGMAKNIQYF. DNA of the CDR3: TGCGCCAGCAGCTTGGGTGGCATGGCCAAAAACATTCAGTACTTC.

CDR3 sequence reads: CASSRTANQPQHF. The CDR3 DNA reads as TGTGCCAGTAGTAGGACAGCAAATCAGCCCCAGCATTTT. The V and J genes are TRBV19 and TRBJ1-5; D might be TRBD1 (6 bases). This CDR3 spans 13 amino acids. Deletions cut 4 bases from V and 4 bases from J, with 8 bases between. The germline V gene has CDR1 LNHDA and CDR2 SQIVND (reference sequence).

This clonotype was detected ten times or more. The chain uses TRBV29-1 and TRBJ2-7, with 9 bases fitting TRBD2. In germline, CDR1 is SQVTM, CDR2 ANQGSEA. This CDR3 comprises 13 residues. V shed 6 bases and J 7 bases; nucleotides not matched to a gene: 10. For the CDR3, the DNA is TGCAGCGTGCAAAGGACTAGCGTGGGAGAGCAGTACTTC. Its protein is CSVQRTSVGEQYF.

The table lists this clonotype with many counts. The gene calls are TRBV12-3 or TRBV12-4 and TRBJ2-5; D uncertain. The CDR3 is 13 amino acids. V dropped 6 bases and J dropped 2 bases, with 10 bases sitting between them. CDR3 nucleotides: TGTGCCAGCAGACCTCAGCCTCAAGAGACCCAGTACTTC. Translating gives CASRPQPQETQYF.

The chain uses TRBV20-1 and TRBJ1-5; perhaps TRBD1 as D (5 bases). Germline values: CDR1 DFQATT, CDR2 SNEGSKA (reference sequence). Between the trimmed V and J ends, which lost 4 bases and 0 bases, there was a span of 7 bases. The CDR3 extends over 13 amino acids. Here the CDR3 reads CSATGPSNQPQHF. The CDR3 DNA follows: TGCAGTGCTACAGGGCCTAGCAATCAGCCCCAGCATTTT.

This clonotype appeared many times. This chain uses TRBV12-5 with TRBJ2-1, with D perhaps assigned TRBD1 or TRBD2 (5 bases each). This CDR3 has 14 residues. In germline, CDR1 is LGHNT, CDR2 FRNRAP. V was shortened by 7 bases and J by 6 bases, with 16 bases between the two germline ends. CDR3 bases: TGTGCTAGTGCCGGGACGGGTCTGGGCAATGAGCAGTTCTTC. This encodes CASAGTGLGNEQFF.

This clonotype has at least ten counts. This chain links TRBV5-1 with TRBJ1-1, with 7 bases aligning to TRBD1. CDR3 length: 13 residues. V lost 2 bases, J lost 4 bases, and 2 bases stayed unmatched. Germline CDR1 reads SGHRS; CDR2 reads YFSETQ. The CDR3 DNA reads as TGCGCCAGCAGCTTCTACAGGGGCACTGAAGCTTTCTTT. It codes for CASSFYRGTEAFF.

The gene calls are TRBV5-5 and TRBJ1-2, with 12 bases aligning to TRBD1. The CDR3 sequence is 18 residues long. Germline CDR1 is SGHKS and CDR2 is YYEKEE (reference sequence). Trimming took 1 base from V and 6 from J; bases not matched to a gene: 13. In DNA form, the CDR3 reads TGTGCCAGCAGCTTGACTCCGGGACAGGGGGCGGAAGGCGATGGCTACACCTTC. Amino acids: CASSLTPGQGAEGDGYTF.

This clonotype appeared a few times. The chain carries TRBV29-1 and TRBJ1-2, with TRBD1 matching 10 bases. The CDR3 has 13 residues. Trimming took 6 bases from V and 5 from J; bases not matched to a gene: 6. Germline lookup yields CDR1 SQVTM and CDR2 ANQGSEA. For the CDR3, the DNA is TGCAGCGTCTCCGGGACAGGGGTGTATGGCTACACCTTC. Protein: CSVSGTGVYGYTF.

Many counts were recorded for this clonotype. The chain couples TRBV20-1 to TRBJ2-1; tentative D call: TRBD2 (6 bases). Trimming cost V 0 bases and J 13 bases, with 22 bases left between them. Germline V gene sequence: CDR1 DFQATT, CDR2 SNEGSKA (reference sequence). The CDR3 loop spans 15 amino acids. CDR3 residues: CSARDLLTGGDPQFF. In DNA, the CDR3 is TGCAGTGCTAGAGATCTCCTAACTGGAGGGGACCCTCAGTTCTTC.

This clonotype was seen ten or more times. This chain uses TRBV5-1 with TRBJ2-1, with 16 bases matching TRBD2. The CDR3 contains 19 residues. The germline CDR1 and CDR2 sequences are SGHRS and YFSETQ. Trimming at V came to 0 bases and at J to 2 bases, leaving 5 bases not matched to a gene. The CDR3 protein is CASSLAGTSGRAPYNEQFF. In DNA form, the CDR3 reads TGCGCCAGCAGCTTGGCCGGGACTAGCGGGAGGGCCCCCTACAATGAGCAGTTCTTC. The whole variable domain, filled in from reference TRBV5-1 and TRBJ2-1, reads KAGVTQTPRYLIKTRGQQVTLSCSPISGHRSVSWYQQTPGQGLQFLFEYFSETQRNKGNFPGRFSGRQFSNSRSEMNVSTLELGDSALYLCASSLAGTSGRAPYNEQFFGPGTRLTVL.

This clonotype was found many times. The rearrangement uses TRBV30 and TRBJ1-5; TRBD1 is a possible D gene (5 bases). The CDR3 runs 13 residues. The germline V gene encodes CDR1 GTSNPN and CDR2 SVGIG (reference sequence). The V gene lost 1 base and the J gene lost 3 bases, with 7 bases spanning the gap. The CDR3 region has the DNA TGTGCCTGGAGTGGACAGAACAATCAGCCCCAGCATTTT. Encoded protein: CAWSGQNNQPQHF.

This clonotype was observed many times. The rearrangement links TRBV7-8 to TRBJ2-5, with D unclear. This CDR3 comprises 14 residues. Germline values: CDR1 SGHVS, CDR2 FQNEAQ. The ends were cut back, 5 bases at V and 4 bases at J, with 14 bases in the middle. DNA of the CDR3: TGTGCCAGCAGCGTCGGCCGGGTTGGAGAGACCCAGTACTTC. It is translated as CASSVGRVGETQYF.

CDR3 sequence (DNA): TGCGCCAGCAGCTTGGGGCAGACAGGTGAGCAGTTCTTC. Amino acids: CASSLGQTGEQFF. The gene calls are TRBV5-1 and TRBJ2-1, with D perhaps TRBD1 (6 bases). Trimming took 0 bases from V and 9 from J, leaving 10 bases between them. This CDR3 has 13 amino acids. Germline values: CDR1 SGHRS, CDR2 YFSETQ.

This clonotype was detected ten times or more. The CDR3 DNA sequence: TGTGCCATCAGTCGGGAGAAAACTTTCACCGGGGAGCTGTTTTTT. Its protein product is CAISREKTFTGELFF. The chain has TRBV10-3 and TRBJ2-2; TRBD2 might be the D (6 bases). Germline V gene lookup returns CDR1 ENHRY and CDR2 SYGVKD. The length of the CDR3 is 15 residues. Trimming cost V 5 bases and J 4 bases, with 14 bases left between them.

In this sample, this clonotype turned up a few times. V gene TRBV11-2 combines with J gene TRBJ1-1; D is possibly TRBD1 (6 bases). V was pared by 0 bases and J by 2 bases, with 7 bases between. The length of the CDR3 is 14 residues. Germline values: CDR1 SGHAT, CDR2 FQNNGV. The CDR3 DNA reads TGTGCCAGCAGCTTAGAGACAGGCAACACTGAAGCTTTCTTT. Its protein is CASSLETGNTEAFF.

This chain links TRBV5-1 with TRBJ2-7; D remains ambiguous. The CDR3 has 14 residues. Germline CDR1 reads SGHRS; CDR2 reads YFSETQ. V was trimmed by 9 bases and J by 0 bases, leaving 16 bases between them. The CDR3 region is CATSPDPGSYEQYF. The CDR3 nucleotides read TGCGCCACCTCCCCCGACCCAGGCTCCTACGAGCAGTACTTC.

This clonotype showed up many times. V and J are TRBV3-1 and TRBJ1-5; D gene ambiguous. CDR1 LGHDT and CDR2 YNNKEL come from the germline V gene (reference sequence). There are 14 residues in the CDR3. Trimming removed 4 bases at V and 2 bases at J, with 9 bases between. The CDR3 loop is CASSPGYGNQPQHF. In DNA form, the CDR3 reads TGTGCCAGCAGCCCCGGTTACGGCAATCAGCCCCAGCATTTT.

About this clonotype itself: One end of the junction does not line up with germline, which may come from a read error. The chain carries TRBV3-1 and TRBJ2-2; the D call may be TRBD1 or TRBD2 (5 bases each). Germline CDR1 LGHDT, CDR2 YNNKEL (reference sequence). The CDR3 contains 16 residues. CDR3 sequence reads: CASSQDLGASTGELLF. The CDR3 DNA reads TGTGCCAGCAGCCAAGATCTAGGGGCCTCCACCGGGGAGCTGCTTTTT.

This clonotype occurred many times. V and J are TRBV7-6 and TRBJ2-7, with D perhaps matching TRBD2 (5 bases). V was cut by 4 bases and J by 0 bases, with 10 bases left in between. The CDR3 consists of 14 residues. Germline V CDR1 and CDR2: SGHVS, FNYEAQ. Here the CDR3 DNA reads TGTGCCAGCAGCTACGGACTCGGCTCCTACGAGCAGTACTTC. Amino acid sequence: CASSYGLGSYEQYF.

The rearrangement uses TRBV4-1 and TRBJ2-7; no clear D. The CDR3 length is 15 residues. V was shortened by 0 bases and J by 1 base, with 10 bases between the two germline ends. The germline CDR1 and CDR2 sequences are MGHRA and YSYEKL. CDR3 amino acids: CASSQEIAYSYEQYF. The CDR3 DNA reads as TGCGCCAGCAGCCAAGAGATAGCATATTCCTACGAGCAGTACTTC.

The chain carries TRBV27 and TRBJ2-7, with D possibly being TRBD2 (5 bases). Germline values: CDR1 MNHEY, CDR2 SMNVEV (reference sequence). CDR3 length: 13 residues. Trimming left V 5 bases short and J 5 bases short, with 13 bases between. CDR3 nucleotides: TGTGCCAGCAGTCTCCTTAGCGCCCACGAGCAGTACTTC. This sequence encodes CASSLLSAHEQYF.

At least ten counts were recorded for this clonotype. V and J are TRBV6-1 and TRBJ2-5; 12 positions match TRBD1. Germline-derived CDR1 and CDR2 are MNHNS and SASEGT. CDR3 length equals 16 residues. V trimming: 5 bases; J trimming: 5 bases; junction bases outside the gene matches: 9. The CDR3 sequence is CASSKTRGQGAETQYF. For the CDR3, the DNA is TGTGCCAGCAGTAAAACCCGGGGACAGGGGGCTGAGACCCAGTACTTC.

In its sample, this clonotype was seen many times. This CDR3 is CASSLGTGESSPLHF. CDR3 sequence (DNA): TGTGCCAGCAGCTTGGGGACAGGGGAGTCTTCACCCCTCCACTTT. The chain couples TRBV5-5 to TRBJ1-6, with 9 bases that match TRBD1. The germline CDR1 and CDR2 sequences are SGHKS and YYEKEE (reference sequence). The CDR3 is 15 residues long. Unmatched junction bases numbered 4, after V lost 0 bases and J lost 9 bases.

This clonotype showed up many times. The gene calls are TRBV7-9 and TRBJ2-1; no clear D. The CDR3 has 12 amino acids. Per the germline V gene, CDR1 is SEHNR and CDR2 is FQNEAQ (reference sequence). The V end was cut by 7 bases, the J end by 8 bases, with 12 bases between. The CDR3 is CASISSRHEQFF. CDR3 DNA sequence: TGTGCCAGCATTTCGTCCCGGCATGAGCAGTTCTTC.

At least ten counts were recorded for this clonotype. The CDR3 DNA reads as TGTGCCATCAGGAGACTAGCCACATACGAGCAGTACTTC. It is translated as CAIRRLATYEQYF. V is TRBV10-3 and J is TRBJ2-7; 7 bases match TRBD2. The V gene's germline CDR1 is ENHRY and CDR2 SYGVKD. V trimming: 6 bases; J trimming: 4 bases; junction bases outside the gene matches: 6. This CDR3 is built from 13 residues.

Ten or more counts support this clonotype. CDR3 DNA: TGTGCCAGCAGCCAAGAAGTCAATCAGCCCCAGCATTTT. Amino acids: CASSQEVNQPQHF. The rearrangement joins TRBV3-1 to TRBJ1-5, with D unclear. The CDR3 runs 13 residues. In germline, CDR1 is LGHDT, CDR2 YNNKEL (reference sequence). V lost 0 bases and J lost 3, with 3 bases in between. Complete variable domain (other parts from reference TRBV3-1 and TRBJ1-5): DTAVSQTPKYLVTQMGNDKSIKCEQNLGHDTMYWYKQDSKKFLKIMFSYNNKELIINETVPNRFSPKSPDKAHLNLHINSLELGDSAVYFCASSQEVNQPQHFGDGTRLSIL.